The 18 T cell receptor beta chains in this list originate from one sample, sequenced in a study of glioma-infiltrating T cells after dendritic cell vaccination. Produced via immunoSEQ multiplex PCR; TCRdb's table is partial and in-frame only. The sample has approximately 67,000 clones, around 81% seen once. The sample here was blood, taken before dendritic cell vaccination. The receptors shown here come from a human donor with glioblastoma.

CDR3 in amino acids: CASRPLAGAAWGTDTQYF. CDR3 DNA: TGTGCCAGCAGGCCTCTAGCGGGGGCCGCGTGGGGTACAGATACGCAGTATTTT. V is TRBV7-9 and J is TRBJ2-3, with 10 bases lining up with TRBD2. CDR3 size: 18 residues. Unmatched junction bases numbered 15, after V lost 6 bases and J lost 3 bases. From germline, CDR1 is SEHNR and CDR2 FQNEAQ (reference sequence).

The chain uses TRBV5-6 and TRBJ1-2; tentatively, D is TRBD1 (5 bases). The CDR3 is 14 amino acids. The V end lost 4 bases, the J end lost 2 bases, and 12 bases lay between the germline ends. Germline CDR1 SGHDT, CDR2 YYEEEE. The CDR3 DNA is TGTGCCAGCAGCCCCGGGGGACGGAACTATGGCTACACCTTC. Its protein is CASSPGGRNYGYTF. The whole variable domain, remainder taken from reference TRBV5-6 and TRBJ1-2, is DAGVTQSPTHLIKTRGQQVTLRCSPKSGHDTVSWYQQALGQGPQFIFQYYEEEERQRGNFPDRFSGHQFPNYSSELNVNALLLGDSALYLCASSPGGRNYGYTFGSGTRLTVV.

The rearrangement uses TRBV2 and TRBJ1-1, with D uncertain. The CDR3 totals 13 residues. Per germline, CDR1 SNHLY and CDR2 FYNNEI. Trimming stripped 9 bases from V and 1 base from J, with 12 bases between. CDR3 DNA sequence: TGTGCCAGGGAGATTTTTCAGAACACTGAAGCTTTCTTT. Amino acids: CAREIFQNTEAFF.

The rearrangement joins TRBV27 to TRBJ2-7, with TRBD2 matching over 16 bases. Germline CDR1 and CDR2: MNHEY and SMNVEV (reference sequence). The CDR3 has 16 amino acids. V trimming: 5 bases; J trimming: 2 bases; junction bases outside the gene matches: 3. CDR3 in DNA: TGTGCCAGCAGTCCGGGACTAGCGGGGGGGACCTACGAGCAGTACTTC. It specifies CASSPGLAGGTYEQYF.

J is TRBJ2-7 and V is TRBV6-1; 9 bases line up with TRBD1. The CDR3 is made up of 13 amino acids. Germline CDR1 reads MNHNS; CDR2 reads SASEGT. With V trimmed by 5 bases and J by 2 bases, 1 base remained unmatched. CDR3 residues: CASSRDRAYEQYF. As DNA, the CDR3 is TGTGCCAGCAGTCGGGACAGGGCCTACGAGCAGTACTTC.

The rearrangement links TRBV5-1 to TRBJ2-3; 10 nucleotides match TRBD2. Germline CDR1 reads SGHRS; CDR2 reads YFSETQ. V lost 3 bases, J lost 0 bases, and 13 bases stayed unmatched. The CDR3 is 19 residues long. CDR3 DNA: TGCGCCAGCAGCTGGGAACTAGCGGGGACGACAATTAGCACAGATACGCAGTATTTT. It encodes CASSWELAGTTISTDTQYF. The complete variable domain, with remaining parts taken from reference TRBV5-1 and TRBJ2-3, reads KAGVTQTPRYLIKTRGQQVTLSCSPISGHRSVSWYQQTPGQGLQFLFEYFSETQRNKGNFPGRFSGRQFSNSRSEMNVSTLELGDSALYLCASSWELAGTTISTDTQYFGPGTRLTVL.

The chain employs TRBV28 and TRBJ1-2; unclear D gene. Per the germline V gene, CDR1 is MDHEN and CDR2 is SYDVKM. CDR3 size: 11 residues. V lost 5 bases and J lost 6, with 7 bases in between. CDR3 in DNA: TGTGCCAGCAGTCGGAGTCATGGCTACACCTTC. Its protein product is CASSRSHGYTF.

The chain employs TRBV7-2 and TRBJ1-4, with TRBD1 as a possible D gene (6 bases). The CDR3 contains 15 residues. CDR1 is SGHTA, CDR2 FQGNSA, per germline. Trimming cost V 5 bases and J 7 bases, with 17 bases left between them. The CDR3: CASSRVATGTEKLFF. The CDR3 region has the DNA TGTGCCAGCAGCCGCGTCGCCACAGGGACTGAAAAACTGTTTTTT.

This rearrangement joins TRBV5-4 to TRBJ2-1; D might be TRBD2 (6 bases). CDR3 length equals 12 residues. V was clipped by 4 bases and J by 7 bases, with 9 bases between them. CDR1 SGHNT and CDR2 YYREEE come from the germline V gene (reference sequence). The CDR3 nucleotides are TGTGCCAGCAGCCTGCGGGAAAATGAGCAGTTCTTC. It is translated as CASSLRENEQFF.

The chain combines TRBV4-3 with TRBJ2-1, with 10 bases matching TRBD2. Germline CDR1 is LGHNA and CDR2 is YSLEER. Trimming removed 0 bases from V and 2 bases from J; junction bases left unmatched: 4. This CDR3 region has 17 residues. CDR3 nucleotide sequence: TGCGCCAGCAGCCAAGAGGTAGCGGGGGGCGCCTACAATGAGCAGTTCTTC. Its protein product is CASSQEVAGGAYNEQFF.

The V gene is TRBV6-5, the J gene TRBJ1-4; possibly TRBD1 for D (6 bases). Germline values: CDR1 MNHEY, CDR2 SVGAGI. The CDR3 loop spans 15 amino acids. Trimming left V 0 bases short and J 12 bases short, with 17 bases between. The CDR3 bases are TGTGCCAGCAGTTACTCGGGGGCGCGGGCCGAAGAACTGTTTTTT. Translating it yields CASSYSGARAEELFF.

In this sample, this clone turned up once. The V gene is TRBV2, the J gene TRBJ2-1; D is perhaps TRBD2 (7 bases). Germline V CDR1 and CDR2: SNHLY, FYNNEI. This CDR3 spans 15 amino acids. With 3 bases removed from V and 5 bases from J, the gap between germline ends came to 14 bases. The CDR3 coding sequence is TGTGCCAGCAGTGACGCGGGGGCGCTGGACAATGAGCAGTTCTTC. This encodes CASSDAGALDNEQFF.

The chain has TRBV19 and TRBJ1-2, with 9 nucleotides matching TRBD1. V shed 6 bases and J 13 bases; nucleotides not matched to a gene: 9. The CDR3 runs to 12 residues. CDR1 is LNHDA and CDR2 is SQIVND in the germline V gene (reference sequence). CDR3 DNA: TGTGCCAGTAGCTCGACAGGGGGATTAGGCACCTTC. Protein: CASSSTGGLGTF.

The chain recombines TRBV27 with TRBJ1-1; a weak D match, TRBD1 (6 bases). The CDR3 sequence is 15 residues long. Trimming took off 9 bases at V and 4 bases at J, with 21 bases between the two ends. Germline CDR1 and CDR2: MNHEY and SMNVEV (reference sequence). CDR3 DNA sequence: TGTGCCAGTCGACTATCCGGGGGGCTGGTCACTGAAGCTTTCTTT. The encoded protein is CASRLSGGLVTEAFF.

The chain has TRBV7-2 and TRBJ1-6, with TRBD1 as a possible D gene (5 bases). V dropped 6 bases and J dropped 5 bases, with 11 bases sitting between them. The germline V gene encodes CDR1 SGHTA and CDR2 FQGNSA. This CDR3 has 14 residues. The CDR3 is CASRVGGDNSPLHF. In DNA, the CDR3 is TGTGCCAGCAGGGTGGGGGGGGATAATTCACCCCTCCACTTT.

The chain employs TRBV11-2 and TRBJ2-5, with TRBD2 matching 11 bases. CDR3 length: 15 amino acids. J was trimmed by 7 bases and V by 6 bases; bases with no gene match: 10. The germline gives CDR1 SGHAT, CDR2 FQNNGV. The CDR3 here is CASSPGLAGATTQYF. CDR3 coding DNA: TGTGCCAGCAGTCCAGGACTAGCGGGTGCCACGACCCAGTACTTC.

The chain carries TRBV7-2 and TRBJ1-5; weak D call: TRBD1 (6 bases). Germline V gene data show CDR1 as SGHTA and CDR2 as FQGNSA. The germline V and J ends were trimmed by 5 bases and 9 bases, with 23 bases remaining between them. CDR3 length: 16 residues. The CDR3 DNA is TGTGCCAGCAGCACCACAGGGACCGGGGCCGTTTGGCCCCAGCATTTT. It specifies CASSTTGTGAVWPQHF.

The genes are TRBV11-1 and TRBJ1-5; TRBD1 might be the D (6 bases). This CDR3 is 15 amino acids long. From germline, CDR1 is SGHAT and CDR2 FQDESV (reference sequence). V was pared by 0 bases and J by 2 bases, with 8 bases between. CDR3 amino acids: CASSLAPGGNQPQHF. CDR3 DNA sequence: TGTGCCAGCAGCTTAGCCCCAGGGGGCAATCAGCCCCAGCATTTT.